Here is one T cell receptor beta chain with its context. V lost 3 bases, J lost 0 bases, and 6 bases stayed unmatched. The germline V gene encodes CDR1 SGHRS and CDR2 YFSETQ. CDR3 size: 18 residues. This sample is drawn from a study of blood T cell repertoires in COVID-19. Study-level background: Samples came from the United States, Italy and Spain, spanning acute and convalescent COVID-19. T cells, B-cell-depleted T cells, or PBMCs supplied cDNA or gDNA.

As originally analysed: Reference gene primer amplification yielded estimated nucleated cell counts. This table comes from immunoSEQ multiplex PCR, and its TCRdb copy is limited to in-frame clones, with some not included. V and J calls and clone size are copied from that table; D and trimming were computed from the DNA. The data hold 200,000 to 300,000 clones, with around nine tenths observed a single time. Seattle patient enrollment occurred during active infection, with longitudinal follow-up thereafter. This TCR was recovered from a woman aged 60-70 years with COVID-19, enrolled during active disease. This chain connects TRBV5-1 to TRBJ2-1; the match to TRBD2 covers 13 bases. The sequenced material came from peripheral blood. The CDR3 DNA reads TGCGCCAGCAGCTCAGGACTAGCGGGAGTCCGCTCCTACAATGAGCAGTTCTTC. Its translation: CASSSGLAGVRSYNEQFF.